This TCR beta chain is drawn from a study of T-cell reconstitution after alpha-beta-depleted transplantation in children. The CDR3 covers 15 residues. The germline V gene encodes CDR1 SGHDN and CDR2 FVKESK. V dropped 1 base and J dropped 4 bases, with 13 bases sitting between them. The TCRbeta library was prepared with unique molecular identifiers. MiXCR, run by TCRdb on the PCR reads, gives a single entry per CDR3 protein. The sample comprises 200,000 to 250,000 distinct CDR3 sequences, around 9.5% of which are singletons, and about 6% rests with the top ten. In this sample, this clonotype turned up a few times.

Sequences were derived from PBMCs from the stem cell graft donor, sampled from the stem cell graft. V gene TRBV14 combines with J gene TRBJ1-2; no definite D call. The TCR originated in a human donor who donated a stem cell graft to a child with acute lymphoblastic leukemia. The CDR3 region is CASSQGFWAGYGYTF. The CDR3 DNA reads as TGTGCCAGCAGCCAAGGCTTTTGGGCAGGCTATGGCTACACCTTC.